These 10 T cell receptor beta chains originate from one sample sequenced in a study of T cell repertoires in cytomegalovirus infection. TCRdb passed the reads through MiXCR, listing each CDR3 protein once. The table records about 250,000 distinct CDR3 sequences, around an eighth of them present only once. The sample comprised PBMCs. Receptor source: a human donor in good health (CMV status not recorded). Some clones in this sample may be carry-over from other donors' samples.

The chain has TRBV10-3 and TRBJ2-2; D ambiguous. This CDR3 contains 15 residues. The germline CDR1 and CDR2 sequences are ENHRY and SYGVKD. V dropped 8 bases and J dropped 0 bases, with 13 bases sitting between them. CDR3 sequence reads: CAIASGRTNTGELFF. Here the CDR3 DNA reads TGTGCCATCGCATCAGGCCGGACGAACACCGGGGAGCTGTTTTTT.

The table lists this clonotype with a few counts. CDR3 coding DNA: TGTGCCAGCAGCCAAGGAAGGACGACCTCTAGCACAGATACGCAGTATTTT. This sequence encodes CASSQGRTTSSTDTQYF. The chain employs TRBV6-5 and TRBJ2-3; no definite D call. The V end lost 6 bases, the J end lost 0 bases, and 19 bases lay between the germline ends. Looked up from germline, CDR1 is MNHEY and CDR2 is SVGAGI. The CDR3 covers 17 residues.

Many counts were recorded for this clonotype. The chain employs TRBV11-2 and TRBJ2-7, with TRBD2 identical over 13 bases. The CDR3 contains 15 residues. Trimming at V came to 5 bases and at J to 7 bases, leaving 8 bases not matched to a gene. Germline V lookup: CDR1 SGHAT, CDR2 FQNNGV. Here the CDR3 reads CASSRNGLAGAEQYF. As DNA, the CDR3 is TGTGCCAGCAGCCGGAATGGACTAGCGGGAGCTGAGCAGTACTTC.

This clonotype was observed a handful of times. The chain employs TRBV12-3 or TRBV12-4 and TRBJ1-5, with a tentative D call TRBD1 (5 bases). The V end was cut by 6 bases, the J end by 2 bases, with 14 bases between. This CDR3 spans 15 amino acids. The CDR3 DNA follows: TGTGCCAGCAGAAAGGGGTCCCCGGGCAATCAGCCCCAGCATTTT. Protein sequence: CASRKGSPGNQPQHF.

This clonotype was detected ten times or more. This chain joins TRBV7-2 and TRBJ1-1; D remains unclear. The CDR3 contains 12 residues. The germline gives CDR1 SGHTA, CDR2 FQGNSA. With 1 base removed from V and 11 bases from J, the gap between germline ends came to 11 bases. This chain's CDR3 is CASSLEGRKAFF. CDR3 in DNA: TGTGCCAGCAGCTTAGAAGGACGCAAGGCTTTCTTT.

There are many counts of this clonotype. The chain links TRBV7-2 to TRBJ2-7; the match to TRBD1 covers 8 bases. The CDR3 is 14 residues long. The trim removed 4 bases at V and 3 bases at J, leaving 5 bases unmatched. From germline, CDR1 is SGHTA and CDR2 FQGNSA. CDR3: CASSSQGAGYEQYF. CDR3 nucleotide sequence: TGTGCCAGCAGCTCCCAGGGGGCTGGCTACGAGCAGTACTTC.

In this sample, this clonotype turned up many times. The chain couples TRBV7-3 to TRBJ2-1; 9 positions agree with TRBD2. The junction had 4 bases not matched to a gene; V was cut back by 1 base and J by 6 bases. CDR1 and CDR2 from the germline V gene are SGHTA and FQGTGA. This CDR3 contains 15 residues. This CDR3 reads CASSLSGGGFNEQFF. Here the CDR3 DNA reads TGTGCCAGCAGCTTAAGCGGGGGGGGATTCAATGAGCAGTTCTTC.

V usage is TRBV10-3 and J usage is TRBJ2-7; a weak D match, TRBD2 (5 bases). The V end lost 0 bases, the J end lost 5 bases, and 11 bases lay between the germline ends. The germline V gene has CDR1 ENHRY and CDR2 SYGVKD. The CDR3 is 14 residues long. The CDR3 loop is CAISESERAHEQYF. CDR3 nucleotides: TGTGCCATCAGTGAGTCGGAGAGGGCCCACGAGCAGTACTTC.

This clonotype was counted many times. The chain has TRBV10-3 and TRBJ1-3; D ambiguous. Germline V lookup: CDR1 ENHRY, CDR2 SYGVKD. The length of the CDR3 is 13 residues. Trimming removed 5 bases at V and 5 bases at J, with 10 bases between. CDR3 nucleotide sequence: TGTGCCATCAGTATCGCGGAGAGAAACACCATATATTTT. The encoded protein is CAISIAERNTIYF.

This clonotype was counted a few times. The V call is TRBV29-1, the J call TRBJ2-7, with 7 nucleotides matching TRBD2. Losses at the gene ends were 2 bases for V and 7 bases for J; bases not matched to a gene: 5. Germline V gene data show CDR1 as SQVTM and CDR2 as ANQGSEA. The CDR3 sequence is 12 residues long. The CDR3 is CSVESQGGEQYF. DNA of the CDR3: TGCAGCGTTGAATCCCAGGGAGGGGAGCAGTACTTC.